This record concerns one T cell receptor (beta chain) sequence. What it binds is not known. These data come from a study of T cell responses to AZD1222 COVID-19 vaccine. Germline V lookup: CDR1 SGHNT, CDR2 YYREEE (reference sequence). Trimming left V 1 base short and J 4 bases short, with 14 bases between. This CDR3 is 15 amino acids long. Assay used: immunoSEQ multiplex PCR; TCRdb lists only in-frame clones, some missing. The repertoire includes 120,000 or so clones, roughly 90% of them detected once, and roughly 1.6% sits in the top ten. Study findings and constraints: The study sampled repertoires only after the peak T cell response. Among vaccine-associated CD4 TCRs, coverage spanned spike, with dominance at 160-218 and 743-854. AZD1222 recipients seropositive at baseline numbered only 5 to 7.

The rearrangement joins TRBV5-4 to TRBJ2-5; D is possibly TRBD1 or TRBD2 (6 bases each). This TCR came from an adult in good health. Sequencing used peripheral blood, obtained on day 0 of AZD1222 vaccination. CDR3 in amino acids: CASSLSQGGGETQYF. The CDR3 region has the DNA TGTGCCAGCAGCTTGTCACAGGGAGGAGGAGAGACCCAGTACTTC.